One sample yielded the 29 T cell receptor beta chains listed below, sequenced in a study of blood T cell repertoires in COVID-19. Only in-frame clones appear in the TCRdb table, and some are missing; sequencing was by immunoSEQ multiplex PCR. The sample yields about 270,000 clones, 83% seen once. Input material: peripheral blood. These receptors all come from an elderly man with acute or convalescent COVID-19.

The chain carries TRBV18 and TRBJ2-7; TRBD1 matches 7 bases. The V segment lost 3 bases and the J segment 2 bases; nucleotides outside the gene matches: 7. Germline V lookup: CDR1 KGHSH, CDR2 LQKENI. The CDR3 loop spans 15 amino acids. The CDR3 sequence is CASSPGTASTYEQYF. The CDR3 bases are TGTGCCAGCTCACCGGGGACAGCTTCAACCTACGAGCAGTACTTC.

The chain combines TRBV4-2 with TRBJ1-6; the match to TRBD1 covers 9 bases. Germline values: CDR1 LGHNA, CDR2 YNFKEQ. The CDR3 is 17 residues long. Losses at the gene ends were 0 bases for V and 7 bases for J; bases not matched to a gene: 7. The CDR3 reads CASSQDMTGGANSPLHF. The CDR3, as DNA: TGTGCCAGCAGCCAAGATATGACAGGGGGGGCCAATTCACCCCTCCACTTT.

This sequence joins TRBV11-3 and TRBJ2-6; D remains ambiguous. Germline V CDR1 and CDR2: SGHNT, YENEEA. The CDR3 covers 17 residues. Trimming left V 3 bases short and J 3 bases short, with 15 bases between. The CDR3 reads CASSFGSSSLGANVLTF. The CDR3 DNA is TGTGCCAGCAGCTTCGGCTCCTCTAGTCTTGGGGCCAACGTCCTGACTTTC.

Here the CDR3 reads CASSVVVGGGNEQFF. For the CDR3, the DNA is TGTGCCAGCAGCGTAGTGGTGGGAGGGGGCAATGAGCAGTTCTTC. The chain has TRBV9 and TRBJ2-1; possibly TRBD2 for D (7 bases). Germline lookup yields CDR1 SGDLS and CDR2 YYNGEE. The CDR3 length is 15 residues. V lost 0 bases, J lost 6 bases, and 13 bases lay in between. Based on the CDR3 plus reference TRBV9 and TRBJ2-1, the full variable domain is DSGVTQTPKHLITATGQRVTLRCSPRSGDLSVYWYQQSLDQGLQFLIQYYNGEERAKGNILERFSAQQFPDLHSELNLSSLELGDSALYFCASSVVVGGGNEQFFGPGTRLTVL.

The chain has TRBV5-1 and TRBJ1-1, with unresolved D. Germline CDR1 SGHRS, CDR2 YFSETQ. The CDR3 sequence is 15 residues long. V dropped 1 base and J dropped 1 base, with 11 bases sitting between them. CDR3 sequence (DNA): TGCGCCAGCAGCTTGATGGCAGGAAAGAACACTGAAGCTTTCTTT. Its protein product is CASSLMAGKNTEAFF.

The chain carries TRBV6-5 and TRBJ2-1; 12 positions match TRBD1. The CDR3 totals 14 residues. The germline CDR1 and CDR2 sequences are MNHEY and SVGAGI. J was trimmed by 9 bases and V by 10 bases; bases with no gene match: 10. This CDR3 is CATKPGQGAREQFF. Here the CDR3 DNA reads TGTGCCACCAAACCGGGACAGGGGGCACGTGAGCAGTTCTTC.

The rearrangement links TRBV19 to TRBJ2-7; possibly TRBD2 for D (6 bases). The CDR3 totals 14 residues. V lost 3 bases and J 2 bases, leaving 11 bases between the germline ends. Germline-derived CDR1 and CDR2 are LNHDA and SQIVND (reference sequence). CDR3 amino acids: CASSISGSTYEQYF. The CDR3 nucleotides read TGTGCCAGTAGTATCAGCGGGTCTACCTACGAGCAGTACTTC.

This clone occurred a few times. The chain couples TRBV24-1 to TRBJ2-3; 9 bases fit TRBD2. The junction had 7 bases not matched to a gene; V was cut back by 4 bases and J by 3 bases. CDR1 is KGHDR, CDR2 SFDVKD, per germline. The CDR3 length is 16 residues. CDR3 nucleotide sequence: TGTGCCACCAGTGACCTTAGCGGGAGTGGTACAGATACGCAGTATTTT. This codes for CATSDLSGSGTDTQYF.

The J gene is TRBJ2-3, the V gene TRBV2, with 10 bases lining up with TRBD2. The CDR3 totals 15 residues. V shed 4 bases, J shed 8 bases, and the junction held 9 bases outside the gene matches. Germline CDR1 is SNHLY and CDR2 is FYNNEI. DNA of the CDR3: TGTGCCAGCAGTGGAAGCCTAGCGGGAGATCTTACGCAGTATTTT. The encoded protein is CASSGSLAGDLTQYF.

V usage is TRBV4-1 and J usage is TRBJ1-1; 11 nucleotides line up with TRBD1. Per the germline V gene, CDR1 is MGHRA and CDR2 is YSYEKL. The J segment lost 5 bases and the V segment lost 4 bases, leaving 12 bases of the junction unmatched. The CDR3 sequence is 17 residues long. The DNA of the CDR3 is TGCGCCAGCAGCCCTCTCTTCGGGACAGGGGGGAAGACTGAAGCTTTCTTT. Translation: CASSPLFGTGGKTEAFF.

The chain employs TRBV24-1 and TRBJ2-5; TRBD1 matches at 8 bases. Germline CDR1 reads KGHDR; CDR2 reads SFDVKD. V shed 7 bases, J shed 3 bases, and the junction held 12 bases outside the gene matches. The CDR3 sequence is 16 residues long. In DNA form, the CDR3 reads TGTGCCACCAGCAACCGTTTCGGGACAGGAGAAGAGACCCAGTACTTC. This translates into CATSNRFGTGEETQYF.

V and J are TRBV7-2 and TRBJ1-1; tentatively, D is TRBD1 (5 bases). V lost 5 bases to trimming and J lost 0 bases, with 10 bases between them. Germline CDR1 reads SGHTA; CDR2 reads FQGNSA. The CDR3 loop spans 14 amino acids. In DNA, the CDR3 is TGTGCCAGCAGCGAGCAGGGCATGAACACTGAAGCTTTCTTT. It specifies CASSEQGMNTEAFF.

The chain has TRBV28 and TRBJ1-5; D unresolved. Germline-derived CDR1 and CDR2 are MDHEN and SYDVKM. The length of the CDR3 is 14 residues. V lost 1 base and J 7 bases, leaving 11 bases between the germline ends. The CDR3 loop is CASSLSLGRQPQHF. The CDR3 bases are TGTGCCAGCAGTTTATCATTAGGCAGGCAGCCCCAGCATTTT.

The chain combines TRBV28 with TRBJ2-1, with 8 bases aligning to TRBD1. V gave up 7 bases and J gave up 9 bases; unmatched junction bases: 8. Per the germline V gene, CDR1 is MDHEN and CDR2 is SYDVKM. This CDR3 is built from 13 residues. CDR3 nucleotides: TGTGCCAGCATGACAGGGGTCCTTGGTGAGCAGTTCTTC. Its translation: CASMTGVLGEQFF.

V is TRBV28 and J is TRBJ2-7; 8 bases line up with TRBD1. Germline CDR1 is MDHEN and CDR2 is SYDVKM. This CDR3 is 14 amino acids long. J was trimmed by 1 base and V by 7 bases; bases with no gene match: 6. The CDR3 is CASTPGQGSYEQYF. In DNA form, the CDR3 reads TGTGCCAGCACCCCCGGACAGGGATCCTACGAGCAGTACTTC.

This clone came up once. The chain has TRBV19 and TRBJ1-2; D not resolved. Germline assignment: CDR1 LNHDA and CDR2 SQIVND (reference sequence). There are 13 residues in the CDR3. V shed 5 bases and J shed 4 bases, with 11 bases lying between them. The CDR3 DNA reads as TGTGCCAGTAGTCACAGTCTTTTCTATGGCTACACCTTC. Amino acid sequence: CASSHSLFYGYTF.

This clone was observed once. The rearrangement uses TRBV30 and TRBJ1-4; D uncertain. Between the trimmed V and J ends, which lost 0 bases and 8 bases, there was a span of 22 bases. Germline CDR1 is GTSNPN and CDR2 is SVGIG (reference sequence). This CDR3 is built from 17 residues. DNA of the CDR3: TGTGCCTGGAGTGTACCCCGACTAGGGCGGATTACGGAAAAACTGTTTTTT. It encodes CAWSVPRLGRITEKLFF.

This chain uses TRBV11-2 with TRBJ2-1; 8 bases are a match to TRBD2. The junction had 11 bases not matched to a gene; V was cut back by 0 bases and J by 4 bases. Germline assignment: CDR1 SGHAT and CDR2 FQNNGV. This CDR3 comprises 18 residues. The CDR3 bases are TGTGCCAGCAGCTTAGAGGCGGGAGGTGCTTTGGGGTACAATGAGCAGTTCTTC. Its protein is CASSLEAGGALGYNEQFF. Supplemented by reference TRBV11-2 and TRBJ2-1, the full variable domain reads EAGVAQSPRYKIIEKRQSVAFWCNPISGHATLYWYQQILGQGPKLLIQFQNNGVVDDSQLPKDRFSAERLKGVDSTLKIQPAKLEDSAVYLCASSLEAGGALGYNEQFFGPGTRLTVL.

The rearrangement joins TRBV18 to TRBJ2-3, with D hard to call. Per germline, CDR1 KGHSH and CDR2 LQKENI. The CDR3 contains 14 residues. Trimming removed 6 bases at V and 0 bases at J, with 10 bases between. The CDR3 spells CASSQATSTDTQYF. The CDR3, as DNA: TGTGCCAGCTCCCAAGCGACTAGCACAGATACGCAGTATTTT.

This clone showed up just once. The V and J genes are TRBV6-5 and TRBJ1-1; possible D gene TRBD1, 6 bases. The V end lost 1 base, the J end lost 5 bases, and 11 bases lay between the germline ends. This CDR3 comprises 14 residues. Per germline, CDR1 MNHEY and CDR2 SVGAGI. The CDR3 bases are TGTGCCAGCAGTTACTTACAGGGAGGGACTGAAGCTTTCTTT. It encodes CASSYLQGGTEAFF.

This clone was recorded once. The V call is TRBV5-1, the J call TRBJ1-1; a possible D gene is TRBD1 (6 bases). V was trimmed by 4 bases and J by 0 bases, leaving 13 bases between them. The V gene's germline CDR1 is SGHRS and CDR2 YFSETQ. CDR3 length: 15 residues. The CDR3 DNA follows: TGCGCCAGCAGCCCTAATACAGGGATGAACACTGAAGCTTTCTTT. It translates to CASSPNTGMNTEAFF.

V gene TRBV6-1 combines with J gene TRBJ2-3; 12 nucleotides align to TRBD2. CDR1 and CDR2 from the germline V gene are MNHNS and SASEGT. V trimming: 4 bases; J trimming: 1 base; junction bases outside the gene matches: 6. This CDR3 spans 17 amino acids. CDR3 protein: CASSGLAGVGGTDTQYF. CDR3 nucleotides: TGTGCCAGCAGTGGACTAGCGGGAGTTGGTGGCACAGATACGCAGTATTTT.

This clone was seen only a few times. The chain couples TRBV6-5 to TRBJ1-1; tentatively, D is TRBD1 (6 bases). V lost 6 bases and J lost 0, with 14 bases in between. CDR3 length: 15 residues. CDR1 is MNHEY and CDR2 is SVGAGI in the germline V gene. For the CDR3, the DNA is TGTGCCAGCAGCCGAGCGACAGGAATGAACACTGAAGCTTTCTTT. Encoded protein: CASSRATGMNTEAFF.

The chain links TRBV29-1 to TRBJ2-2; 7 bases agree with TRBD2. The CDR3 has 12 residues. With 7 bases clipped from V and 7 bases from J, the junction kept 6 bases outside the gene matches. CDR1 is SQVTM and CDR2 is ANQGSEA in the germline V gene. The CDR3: CSGGRESGELFF. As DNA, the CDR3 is TGCAGCGGGGGGAGGGAGAGCGGGGAGCTGTTTTTT.

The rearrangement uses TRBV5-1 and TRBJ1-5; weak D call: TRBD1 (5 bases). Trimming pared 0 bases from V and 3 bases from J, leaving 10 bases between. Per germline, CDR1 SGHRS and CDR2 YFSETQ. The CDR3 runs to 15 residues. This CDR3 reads CASSLGGGDNQPQHF. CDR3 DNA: TGCGCCAGCAGCTTGGGAGGAGGGGACAATCAGCCCCAGCATTTT.

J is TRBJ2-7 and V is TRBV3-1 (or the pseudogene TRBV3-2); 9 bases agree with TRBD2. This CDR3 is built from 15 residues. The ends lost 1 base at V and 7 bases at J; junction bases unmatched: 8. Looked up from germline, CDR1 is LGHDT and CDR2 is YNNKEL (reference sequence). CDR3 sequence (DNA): TGTGCCAGCAGCCAAGGTGCGGGGGGGCCAGGGGAGCAGTACTTC. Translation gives CASSQGAGGPGEQYF.

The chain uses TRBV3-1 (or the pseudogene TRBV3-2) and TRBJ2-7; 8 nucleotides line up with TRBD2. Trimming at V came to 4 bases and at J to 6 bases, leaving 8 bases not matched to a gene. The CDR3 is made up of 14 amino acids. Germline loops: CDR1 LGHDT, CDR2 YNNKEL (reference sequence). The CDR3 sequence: CASSPEAGVGEQYF. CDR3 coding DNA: TGTGCCAGCAGCCCCGAAGCGGGAGTGGGCGAGCAGTACTTC.

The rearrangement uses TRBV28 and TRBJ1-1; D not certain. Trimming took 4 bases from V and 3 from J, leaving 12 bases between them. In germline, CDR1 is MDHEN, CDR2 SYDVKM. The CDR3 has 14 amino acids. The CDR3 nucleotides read TGTGCCAGCAGTTCCCCCTATCCCGACACTGAAGCTTTCTTT. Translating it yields CASSSPYPDTEAFF.

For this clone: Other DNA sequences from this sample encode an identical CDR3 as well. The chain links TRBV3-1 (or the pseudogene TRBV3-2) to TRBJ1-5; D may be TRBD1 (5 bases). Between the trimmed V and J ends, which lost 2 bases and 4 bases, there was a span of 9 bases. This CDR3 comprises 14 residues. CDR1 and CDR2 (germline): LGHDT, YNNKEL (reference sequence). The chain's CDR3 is CASSQQGGNQPQHF. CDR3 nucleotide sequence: TGTGCCAGCAGCCAACAGGGTGGGAATCAGCCCCAGCATTTT.